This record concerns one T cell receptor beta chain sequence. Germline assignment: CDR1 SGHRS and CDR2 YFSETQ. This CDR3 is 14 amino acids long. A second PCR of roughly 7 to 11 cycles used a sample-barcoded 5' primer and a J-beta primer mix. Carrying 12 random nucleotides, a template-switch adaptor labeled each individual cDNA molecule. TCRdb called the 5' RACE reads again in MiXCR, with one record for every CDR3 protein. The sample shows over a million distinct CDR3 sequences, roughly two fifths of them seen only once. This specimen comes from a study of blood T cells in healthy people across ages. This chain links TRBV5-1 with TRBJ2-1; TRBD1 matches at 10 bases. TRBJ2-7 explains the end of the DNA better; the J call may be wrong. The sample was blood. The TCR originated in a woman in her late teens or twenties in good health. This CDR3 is CASRGDRGYNEQYF. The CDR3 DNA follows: TGCGCCAGCAGAGGGGACAGGGGATACAATGAGCAGTACTTC.